This record covers a single TCR beta chain. The junction had 9 bases not matched to a gene; V was cut back by 7 bases and J by 3 bases. Germline V lookup: CDR1 GTSNPN, CDR2 SVGIG (reference sequence). The CDR3 has 13 residues. The PCR contained 60 Vbeta and 13 Jbeta primers. Measured with immunoSEQ multiplex PCR; TCRdb has only the in-frame clones, and not every one. This sample's clone table lists 70,000 or so clones. This sample is part of a study of cytomegalovirus exposure and HLA in healthy donors. The receptor was derived from a boy aged 10-17 years in good health and CMV-seronegative. The rearrangement links TRBV30 to TRBJ2-7, with 7 bases aligning to TRBD1. The sample taken for sequencing was PBMCs. CDR3 sequence: CASDSRQGYEQYF. CDR3 sequence (DNA): TGTGCCTCAGACTCTAGACAGGGCTACGAGCAGTACTTC.